The next 9 T cell receptor beta chains were all read from a single sample in a study of identifying expanded T cells in peripheral blood. The protocol was immunoSEQ multiplex PCR, while the TCRdb copy is restricted to in-frame clones and leaves out a portion. The data hold about 85,000 clones, with 88% observed a single time. Sequencing was done on a sample of blood. The receptor source for this set is a person between 18 and 70 years old in good health.

The chain couples TRBV5-6 to TRBJ2-5, with D possibly TRBD1 on 7 matching bases. Germline V gene sequence: CDR1 SGHDT, CDR2 YYEEEE. With 4 bases removed from V and 2 bases from J, the gap between germline ends came to 18 bases. CDR3 length: 16 amino acids. The CDR3 loop reads CASSRQGRGTQETQYF. The CDR3 DNA reads as TGTGCCAGCAGCCGGCAGGGCAGGGGGACTCAAGAGACCCAGTACTTC.

CDR3 residues: CASSLGTSGGTITDTQYF. DNA of the CDR3: TGTGCCAGCAGCCTAGGTACTAGCGGGGGGACCATCACAGATACGCAGTATTTT. V is TRBV4-2 and J is TRBJ2-3; 12 nucleotides match TRBD2. The J segment lost 2 bases and the V segment lost 4 bases, leaving 10 bases of the junction unmatched. Per the germline V gene, CDR1 is LGHNA and CDR2 is YNFKEQ. The CDR3 has 18 amino acids.

The CDR3 region has the DNA TGTGCCACCTTGGTTACTGTCTCCTACGAGCAGTACTTC. It encodes CATLVTVSYEQYF. This sequence joins TRBV6-1 and TRBJ2-7; D uncertain. The CDR3 length is 13 residues. The V gene's germline CDR1 is MNHNS and CDR2 SASEGT. The ends were cut back, 10 bases at V and 0 bases at J, with 13 bases in the middle.

This chain connects TRBV19 to TRBJ1-3; D is perhaps TRBD1 (5 bases). Trimming cost V 4 bases and J 11 bases, with 12 bases left between them. The CDR3 spans 12 residues. The germline V gene encodes CDR1 LNHDA and CDR2 SQIVND (reference sequence). CDR3 residues: CASSTQDNAIYF. The CDR3 DNA is TGTGCCAGTAGTACTCAGGACAATGCCATATATTTT.

The chain carries TRBV10-3 and TRBJ2-3, with TRBD1 matching 9 bases. Germline V gene sequence: CDR1 ENHRY, CDR2 SYGVKD. V gave up 6 bases and J gave up 4 bases; unmatched junction bases: 14. This CDR3 is built from 17 residues. CDR3 amino acids: CAISPQSPGQGSDTQYF. The CDR3 nucleotides are TGTGCCATCAGCCCGCAAAGCCCGGGACAGGGTTCAGATACGCAGTATTTT.

The V call is TRBV13, the J call TRBJ2-2; 9 nucleotides agree with TRBD1. V gave up 5 bases and J gave up 6 bases; unmatched junction bases: 10. Germline loops: CDR1 PRHDT, CDR2 FYEKMQ (reference sequence). CDR3 size: 16 residues. CDR3 bases: TGTGCCAGCAGCGTAGCCGGGACAGGGATTCCCGGGGAGCTGTTTTTT. Its translation is CASSVAGTGIPGELFF.

The chain uses TRBV6-1 and TRBJ1-6; D gene ambiguous. The CDR3 is 16 residues long. V was cut by 0 bases and J by 2 bases, with 8 bases left in between. CDR1 MNHNS and CDR2 SASEGT come from the germline V gene. The CDR3 reads CASSEAGFPYNSPLHF. The CDR3 region has the DNA TGTGCCAGCAGTGAAGCAGGGTTCCCCTATAATTCACCCCTCCACTTT.

This clone was found many times. A read error may account for a junction end that differs from germline. Other DNA sequences from this sample encode an identical CDR3 as well. The rearrangement joins TRBV6-1 to TRBJ2-2; D remains unclear. The CDR3 runs 17 residues. The germline V gene encodes CDR1 MNHNS and CDR2 SASEGT. CDR3 bases: TGCGCCAGCAGTGAGCTTGCACAGCCCCCGAACACCGGGGAGCTGTTTTTT. It specifies CASSELAQPPNTGELFF.

The J gene is TRBJ2-5, the V gene TRBV9; D assignment may be TRBD1 or TRBD2 (7 bases each). The CDR3 has 15 residues. Germline values: CDR1 SGDLS, CDR2 YYNGEE. The germline V and J ends were trimmed by 2 bases and 4 bases, with 15 bases remaining between them. CDR3 loop: CASSVRGGLIETQYF. The CDR3 DNA reads as TGTGCCAGCAGCGTCAGGGGGGGATTGATAGAGACCCAGTACTTC.